Reported below is one T cell receptor (beta chain). Data came from immunoSEQ multiplex PCR; TCRdb stores just in-frame clones and leaves some out. Of approximately 110,000 clones in the sample, 85% were seen once. Germline loops: CDR1 MNHNS, CDR2 SASEGT. Trimming shortened V by 4 bases and J by 2 bases, and 17 bases separated the two germline ends. The CDR3 spans 17 residues. The entry originates in a study of blood T cell repertoires in COVID-19. Across the study: The analysed material was cDNA or gDNA that came from T cells, B-cell-depleted T cells, or PBMCs.

Input material: peripheral blood. The receptor was isolated from a human donor in a cohort sampled during active COVID-19. V usage is TRBV6-1 and J usage is TRBJ1-4, with a weak D call TRBD1 (6 bases). The CDR3 loop is CASSATGSKSTNEKLFF. The CDR3 DNA is TGTGCCAGCAGTGCTACAGGGAGTAAGTCGACTAATGAAAAACTGTTTTTT.